The rows below give T cell receptor beta chains drawn from one sample of a study of blood T cells in healthy people across ages. TCRdb re-called the 5' RACE reads through MiXCR, storing one row per CDR3 protein. In the table there are 1.5 million to 2 million distinct CDR3 sequences, about 31% of which are singletons. Sample: blood. Source of these receptors: a young woman in good health. Each CDR3 is given with its conserved first and last residue. A D gene is named only where the DNA matches it firmly. Clone size is shown for a subset of rows, as once, few, many or a class of expanded clone.

d_call	clone_size	cdr3_length	v_call	j_call	cdr3_nt	cdr3_aa
TRBD2	few	14	TRBV7-2	TRBJ2-3	TGTGCCAGCAGCTCACGGACTAGCGGGGGCTCGCAGTATTTT	CASSSRTSGGSQYF
.	few	17	TRBV20-1	TRBJ1-2	TGCAGTGCTAGAGACTCAAGAAAATCCAGGGGAGGGTATGGCTACACCTTC	CSARDSRKSRGGYGYTF
.	many	15	TRBV6-5	TRBJ2-1	TGTGCCAGCAGTTATGGGGGGAGCTCCTACAATGAGCAGTTCTTC	CASSYGGSSYNEQFF
.	.	13	TRBV30	TRBJ1-2	TGTGCCTGGAGTGTACTACAGGCCTATGGCTACACCTTC	CAWSVLQAYGYTF
.	few	16	TRBV15	TRBJ2-1	TGTGCCACCAGCAGTAAGAGGGAGTCTTCCTACAATGAGCAGTTCTTC	CATSSKRESSYNEQFF
TRBD1	few	14	TRBV7-2	TRBJ2-5	TGTGCCAGCAGTTCAGGGACAGGGGCAGAGACCCAGTACTTC	CASSSGTGAETQYF
TRBD1	.	11	TRBV20-1	TRBJ1-2	TGCAGTTCGACAGGGAACTATGGCTACACCTTC	CSSTGNYGYTF
.	many	15	TRBV5-1	TRBJ2-7	TGCGCCAGCAGCTTGGGGTCGAGGGGGGACTACGAGCAGTACTTC	CASSLGSRGDYEQYF
.	.	17	TRBV4-2	TRBJ2-5	TGTGCCAGCAGCCAAGATCTAGACTACCCGGGGCAAGAGACCCAGTACTTC	CASSQDLDYPGQETQYF
.	.	18	TRBV28	TRBJ1-4	TGTGCCAGTAGTCCATGGGCCCAGCCAACCACAACTAATGAAAAACTGTTTTTT	CASSPWAQPTTTNEKLFF
TRBD2	.	14	TRBV20-1	TRBJ2-1	TGCAGTGCGAAGAAGGCTAGCGGGAAGACGGAGCAGTTCTTC	CSAKKASGKTEQFF
.	few	14	TRBV7-2	TRBJ2-7	TGTGCCAGCAGCTTAGGGGGGACCGACTCGAAGCAGTACTTC	CASSLGGTDSKQYF
.	.	11	TRBV29-1	TRBJ1-2	TGCAGCTCCCGGGAGGCGGAAGGCTACACCTTC	CSSREAEGYTF
.	.	15	TRBV12-3/TRBV12-4	TRBJ1-5	TGTGCCAGCAGTTTCCGGTTTCAGAGGGATCAGCCCCAGCATTTT	CASSFRFQRDQPQHF
TRBD1	.	12	TRBV20-1	TRBJ2-1	TGCAGTGCGAGGGACAGTAGCAATGAGCAGTTCTTC	CSARDSSNEQFF
.	.	14	TRBV18	TRBJ1-5	TGTGCCAGCTCACAAGGGATCAGCAATCAGCCCCAGCATTTT	CASSQGISNQPQHF
.	.	15	TRBV20-1	TRBJ1-3	TGCAGTGCTAGAGGTCGAGATTTCTCTGGAAACACCATATATTTT	CSARGRDFSGNTIYF
.	.	14	TRBV6-1	TRBJ1-5	TGTGCCAGCAGTGTATTCAGGGGTTTACAGCCCCAGCATTTT	CASSVFRGLQPQHF
.	.	12	TRBV3-1	TRBJ2-1	TGTGCCAGCAGCCAAGCAGAAGTTGAGCAGTTCTTC	CASSQAEVEQFF
.	few	13	TRBV3-1	TRBJ2-7	TGTGCCAGCAGCCATACAGCGAATCCCGAGCAGTACTTC	CASSHTANPEQYF
.	.	18	TRBV7-9	TRBJ2-7	TGTGCCAGCACCACGGCAGGGCCCACGAAAGGGGGTCTCTACGAGCAGTACTTC	CASTTAGPTKGGLYEQYF
.	.	16	TRBV9	TRBJ2-3	TGTGCCAGCAGCGCCGACACCGACCCGAGGACAGATACGCAGTATTTT	CASSADTDPRTDTQYF
TRBD1	few	18	TRBV7-6	TRBJ1-1	TGTGCCAGCAGCTTAGCCGGGACAGGGGGCTTCATGAACACTGAAGCTTTCTTT	CASSLAGTGGFMNTEAFF
TRBD2	.	16	TRBV5-1	TRBJ2-7	TGCGCCAGCAGCAGAGGACTAGCGGGGGAAATCTACGAGCAGTACTTC	CASSRGLAGEIYEQYF
.	.	14	TRBV6-6	TRBJ1-2	TGTGCCAGCACTCCGACAGGAACGGGCTATGGCTACACCTTC	CASTPTGTGYGYTF
.	.	16	TRBV21-1	TRBJ2-3	TGTGCCAGCAGCAACCTGCCGGACCTCGCCACAGATACGCAGTATTTT	CASSNLPDLATDTQYF
.	few	13	TRBV24-1	TRBJ2-1	TGTGCCACCAGTGATTTTGGGGGGCGCGAGCAGTTCTTC	CATSDFGGREQFF
TRBD1	.	16	TRBV20-1	TRBJ1-1	TGCAGTGTTAGAACACAGGGGAATGGGGTGTGGACTGAAGCTTTCTTT	CSVRTQGNGVWTEAFF
.	.	15	TRBV2	TRBJ1-1	TGTGCCAGCACCAGACTTGGGCCGGGGAACACTGAAGCTTTCTTT	CASTRLGPGNTEAFF
.	few	14	TRBV10-3	TRBJ1-2	TGTGCCATCAGTGAAGTTGGGGAGAGCAATGGCTACACCTTC	CAISEVGESNGYTF
TRBD2	few	14	TRBV12-3/TRBV12-4	TRBJ2-3	TGTGCCAGCAGTTTTAGCGGGGCCACAGATACGCAGTATTTT	CASSFSGATDTQYF
.	few	15	TRBV5-7	TRBJ2-7	TGTGCCAGCAGCTCCAACGCCAGCACCGCCTACGAGCAGTACTTC	CASSSNASTAYEQYF
TRBD2	.	15	TRBV7-6	TRBJ2-5	TGTGCCAGCAGAGCTAGCGGGGCCAGCCAAGAGACCCAGTACTTC	CASRASGASQETQYF
.	.	17	TRBV7-8	TRBJ2-5	TGTGCCAGCAGCTTCCCCTCGGACAGCGGGGCACAAGAGACCCAGTACTTC	CASSFPSDSGAQETQYF
.	.	15	TRBV7-8	TRBJ2-1	TGTGCCAGCAGCCGACCCGATGCCTCCTACAATGAGCAGTTCTTC	CASSRPDASYNEQFF
.	.	13	TRBV20-1	TRBJ2-1	TGCAGTGCTAGTAACCAGCCCTACAATGAGCAGTTCTTC	CSASNQPYNEQFF
.	.	12	TRBV20-1	TRBJ2-1	TGCAGTGCTAGAAGGGGTTTTAATGAGCAGTTCTTC	CSARRGFNEQFF
.	many	14	TRBV4-1	TRBJ2-7	TGCGCCAGCAGCCAAGGGGGACATCCCTACGAGCAGTACTTC	CASSQGGHPYEQYF
TRBD1	few	15	TRBV5-1	TRBJ2-1	TGCGCCAGCAGACCGACAGGGGAATACTACAATGAGCAGTTCTTC	CASRPTGEYYNEQFF